The 10 T cell receptor beta chains reported below all come from one sample, sequenced in a study of Tregs in tolerant kidney transplant recipients. Here immunoSEQ multiplex PCR was the method, and the copy in TCRdb shows in-frame clones only, minus some. The sample includes roughly 54,000 clones, over 85% seen only once; the top ten take around 15%. The nonmyeloablative bone marrow transplants came from related graft donors, with transient mixed chimerism. The source was CD8+ T cells from blood (PBMCs), collected 12 months after the transplant. Every receptor here comes from a human patient who received a combined kidney and bone marrow transplant. Some T cells may be the graft donor's.

The rearrangement links TRBV2 to TRBJ1-1, with D maybe TRBD1 (6 bases). The V end lost 9 bases, the J end lost 4 bases, and 18 bases lay between the germline ends. CDR1 and CDR2 from the germline V gene are SNHLY and FYNNEI. This CDR3 comprises 14 residues. The CDR3 region has the DNA TGTGCCAGAAGGGGTGGCAGGGGCCCCACTGAAGCTTTCTTT. Protein product: CARRGGRGPTEAFF.

The chain links TRBV19 to TRBJ2-5; D call uncertain. Germline CDR1 and CDR2: LNHDA and SQIVND (reference sequence). There are 15 residues in the CDR3. The germline V and J ends were trimmed by 6 bases and 2 bases, with 16 bases remaining between them. The CDR3 region has the DNA TGTGCCAGTAGCCCACCCCTAGAGAGACAAGAGACCCAGTACTTC. Encoded protein: CASSPPLERQETQYF.

The genes are TRBV6-4 and TRBJ2-1; D is possibly TRBD2 (6 bases). Deletions cut 3 bases from V and 2 bases from J, with 11 bases between. The length of the CDR3 is 15 residues. The V gene's germline CDR1 is MRHNA and CDR2 SNTAGT. CDR3 in DNA: TGTGCCAGCAGTGAAACTAGCCTCCCCTACAATGAGCAGTTCTTC. Amino acid sequence: CASSETSLPYNEQFF.

The rearrangement joins TRBV5-8 to TRBJ2-1, with D perhaps matching TRBD2 (5 bases). V was trimmed by 0 bases and J by 5 bases, leaving 12 bases between them. The CDR3 contains 15 residues. Germline-derived CDR1 and CDR2 are SGHTS and YDEGEE. CDR3 sequence reads: CASSLGIGENNEQFF. CDR3 DNA: TGTGCCAGCAGCTTGGGGATCGGGGAGAACAATGAGCAGTTCTTC.

The chain joins TRBV29-1 to TRBJ1-2; 11 nucleotides agree with TRBD1. CDR1 and CDR2 (germline): SQVTM, ANQGSEA. V shed 0 bases and J 7 bases; nucleotides not matched to a gene: 4. The CDR3 has 14 residues. The CDR3 reads CSVEDGQGAGGYTF. The CDR3 DNA sequence: TGCAGCGTTGAAGACGGACAGGGGGCGGGTGGCTACACCTTC. Full variable domain (rest looked up from reference TRBV29-1 and TRBJ1-2): SAVISQKPSRDICQRGTSLTIQCQVDSQVTMMFWYRQQPGQSLTLIATANQGSEATYESGFVIDKFPISRPNLTFSTLTVSNMSPEDSSIYLCSVEDGQGAGGYTFGSGTRLTVV.

This chain joins TRBV21-1 and TRBJ2-3; whether TRBD2, the table's D call, matches the DNA was not checked. TRBV21-1 is deemed a pseudogene. CDR3 size: 14 residues. CDR3 region: CASIEPNSTDTQYF. CDR3 sequence (DNA): TGTGCCAGCATCGAGCCAAATAGCACAGATACGCAGTATTTT.

The chain carries TRBV4-3 and TRBJ1-2; D is unclear. Trimming removed 1 base from V and 4 bases from J, with 16 bases in between. Germline CDR1 reads LGHNA; CDR2 reads YSLEER. The CDR3 totals 16 residues. The CDR3 nucleotides read TGCGCCAGCAGCCAAGGAAGGTCCACTGGAGGCTATGGCTACACCTTC. Its translation is CASSQGRSTGGYGYTF.

The chain links TRBV5-1 to TRBJ2-2, with D possibly TRBD1 on 5 matching bases. Between the trimmed V and J ends, which lost 5 bases and 1 base, there was a span of 9 bases. Germline CDR1 is SGHRS and CDR2 is YFSETQ. The CDR3 consists of 14 residues. Written as DNA, the CDR3 is TGCGCCAGCAGTACAGGCCTGAACACCGGGGAGCTGTTTTTT. Translated, it gives CASSTGLNTGELFF. Filled out from reference TRBV5-1 and TRBJ2-2, the complete variable domain reads KAGVTQTPRYLIKTRGQQVTLSCSPISGHRSVSWYQQTPGQGLQFLFEYFSETQRNKGNFPGRFSGRQFSNSRSEMNVSTLELGDSALYLCASSTGLNTGELFFGEGSRLTVL.

J is TRBJ2-7 and V is TRBV10-3, with D maybe TRBD1 (6 bases). V lost 3 bases and J 3 bases, leaving 9 bases between the germline ends. CDR1 and CDR2 (germline): ENHRY, SYGVKD. This CDR3 spans 13 amino acids. CDR3 coding DNA: TGTGCCATCAGTGACAGGGGCAGCTACGAGCAGTACTTC. Residues: CAISDRGSYEQYF.

This chain joins TRBV21-1 and TRBJ2-1; the tabulated D call, TRBD2, remains unverified against the DNA. TRBV21-1 is a pseudogene. The CDR3 consists of 15 residues. For the CDR3, the DNA is TGTGCCAGCAGGGGCCTAGCGGGGTCGAGCAATGAGCAGTTCTTC. Its translation: CASRGLAGSSNEQFF.